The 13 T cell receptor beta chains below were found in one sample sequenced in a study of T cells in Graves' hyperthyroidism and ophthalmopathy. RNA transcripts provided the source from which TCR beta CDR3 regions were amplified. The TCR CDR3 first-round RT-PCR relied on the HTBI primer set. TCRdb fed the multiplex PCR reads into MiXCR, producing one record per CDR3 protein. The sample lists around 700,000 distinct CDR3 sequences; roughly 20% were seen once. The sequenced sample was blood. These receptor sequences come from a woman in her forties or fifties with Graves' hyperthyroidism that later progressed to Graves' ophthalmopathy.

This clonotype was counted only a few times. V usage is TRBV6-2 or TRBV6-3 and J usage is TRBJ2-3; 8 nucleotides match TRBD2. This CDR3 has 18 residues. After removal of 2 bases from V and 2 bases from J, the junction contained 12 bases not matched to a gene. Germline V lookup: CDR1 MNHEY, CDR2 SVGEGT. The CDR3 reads CASSYPLLSGGDTDTQYF. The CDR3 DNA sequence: TGTGCCAGCAGTTACCCACTCCTGTCGGGGGGGGACACAGATACGCAGTATTTT.

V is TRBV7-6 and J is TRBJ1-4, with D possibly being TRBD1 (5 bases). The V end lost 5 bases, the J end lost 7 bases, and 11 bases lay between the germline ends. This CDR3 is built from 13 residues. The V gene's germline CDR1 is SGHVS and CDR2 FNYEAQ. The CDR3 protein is CASSLGVFEKLFF. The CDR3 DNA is TGTGCCAGCAGCCTAGGGGTTTTTGAAAAACTGTTTTTT.

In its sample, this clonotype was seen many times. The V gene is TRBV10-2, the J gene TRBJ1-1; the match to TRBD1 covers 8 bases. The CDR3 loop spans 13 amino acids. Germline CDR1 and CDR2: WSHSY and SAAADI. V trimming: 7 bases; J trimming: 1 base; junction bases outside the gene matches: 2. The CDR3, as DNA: TGCGCCAGCACGGGGACAGGGAACACTGAAGCTTTCTTT. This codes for CASTGTGNTEAFF.

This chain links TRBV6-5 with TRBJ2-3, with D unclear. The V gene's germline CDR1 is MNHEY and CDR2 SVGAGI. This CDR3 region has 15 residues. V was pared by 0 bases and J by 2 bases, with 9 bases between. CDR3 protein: CASSYSRTYTDTQYF. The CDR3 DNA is TGTGCCAGCAGTTACTCGAGGACCTACACAGATACGCAGTATTTT.

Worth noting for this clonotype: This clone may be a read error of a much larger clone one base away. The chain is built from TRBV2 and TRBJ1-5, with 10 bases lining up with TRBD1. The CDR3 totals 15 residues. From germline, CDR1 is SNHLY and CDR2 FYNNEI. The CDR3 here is CVSKEDRGLREPQHF. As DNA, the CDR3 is TGTGTCAGCAAGGAAGACAGGGGGCTAAGGGAGCCCCAGCATTTT.

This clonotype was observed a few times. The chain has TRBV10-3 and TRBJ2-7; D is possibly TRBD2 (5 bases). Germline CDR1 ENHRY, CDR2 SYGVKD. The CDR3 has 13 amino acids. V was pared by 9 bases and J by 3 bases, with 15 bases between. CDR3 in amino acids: CAIGRDIDYEQYF. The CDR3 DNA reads TGTGCCATTGGCCGGGATATAGACTACGAGCAGTACTTC.

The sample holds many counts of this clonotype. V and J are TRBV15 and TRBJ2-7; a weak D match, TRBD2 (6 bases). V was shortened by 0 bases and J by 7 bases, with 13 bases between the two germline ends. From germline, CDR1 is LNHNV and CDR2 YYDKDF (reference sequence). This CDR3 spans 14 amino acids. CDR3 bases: TGTGCCACCAGCAGAGAAGCTAGACGGGGGGAGCAGTACTTC. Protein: CATSREARRGEQYF.

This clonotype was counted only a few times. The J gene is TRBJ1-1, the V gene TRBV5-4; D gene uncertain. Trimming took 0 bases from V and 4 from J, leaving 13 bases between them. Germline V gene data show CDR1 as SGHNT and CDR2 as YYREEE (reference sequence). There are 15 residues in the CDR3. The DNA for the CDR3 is TGTGCCAGCAGCTTGGATGGAGCACCGATCACTGAAGCTTTCTTT. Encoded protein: CASSLDGAPITEAFF.

CDR3 residues: CASSLYPGRAEAFF. CDR3 DNA sequence: TGTGCCAGCAGCTTGTATCCGGGCAGGGCTGAAGCTTTCTTT. The V call is TRBV5-8, the J call TRBJ1-1; D possibly corresponds to TRBD1 (5 bases). V was clipped by 1 base and J by 6 bases, with 13 bases between them. The CDR3 totals 14 residues. Germline V lookup: CDR1 SGHTS, CDR2 YDEGEE.

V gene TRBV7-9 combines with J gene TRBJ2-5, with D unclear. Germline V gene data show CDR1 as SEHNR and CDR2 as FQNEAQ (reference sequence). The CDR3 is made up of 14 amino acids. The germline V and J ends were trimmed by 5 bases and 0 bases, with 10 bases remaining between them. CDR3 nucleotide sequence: TGTGCCAGCAGCGCCGACGGTAACCAAGAGACCCAGTACTTC. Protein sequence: CASSADGNQETQYF.

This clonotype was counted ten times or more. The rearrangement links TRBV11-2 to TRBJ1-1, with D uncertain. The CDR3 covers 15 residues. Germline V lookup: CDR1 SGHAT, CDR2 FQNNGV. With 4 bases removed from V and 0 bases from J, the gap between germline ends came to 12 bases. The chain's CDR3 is CASSSLGTVNTEAFF. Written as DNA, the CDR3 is TGTGCCAGCAGCTCCCTGGGAACGGTGAACACTGAAGCTTTCTTT.

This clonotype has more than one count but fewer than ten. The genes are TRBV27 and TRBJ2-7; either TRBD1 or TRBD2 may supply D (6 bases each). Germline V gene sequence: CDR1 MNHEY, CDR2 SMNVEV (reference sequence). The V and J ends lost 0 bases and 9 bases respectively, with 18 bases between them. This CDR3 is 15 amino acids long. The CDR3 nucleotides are TGTGCCAGCAGTTTATCGTCGGGGGCCCCCAACCCGCAGTACTTC. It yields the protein CASSLSSGAPNPQYF.

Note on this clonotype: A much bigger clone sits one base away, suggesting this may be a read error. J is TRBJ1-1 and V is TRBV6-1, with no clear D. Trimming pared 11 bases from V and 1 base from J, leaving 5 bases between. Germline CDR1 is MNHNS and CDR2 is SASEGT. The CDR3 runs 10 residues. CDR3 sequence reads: CAAGNTEAFF. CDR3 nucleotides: TGTGCCGCGGGGAACACTGAAGCTTTCTTT.